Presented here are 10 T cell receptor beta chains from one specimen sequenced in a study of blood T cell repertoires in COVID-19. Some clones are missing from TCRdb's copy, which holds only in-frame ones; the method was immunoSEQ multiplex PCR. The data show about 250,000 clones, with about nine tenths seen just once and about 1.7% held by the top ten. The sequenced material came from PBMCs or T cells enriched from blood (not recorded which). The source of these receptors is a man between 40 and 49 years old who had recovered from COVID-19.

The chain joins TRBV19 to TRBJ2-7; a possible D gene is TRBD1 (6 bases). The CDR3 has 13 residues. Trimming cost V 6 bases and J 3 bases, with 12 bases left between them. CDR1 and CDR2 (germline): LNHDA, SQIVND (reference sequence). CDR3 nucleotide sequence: TGTGCCAGTAGGTGGGGGCCAGACTACGAGCAGTACTTC. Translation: CASRWGPDYEQYF.

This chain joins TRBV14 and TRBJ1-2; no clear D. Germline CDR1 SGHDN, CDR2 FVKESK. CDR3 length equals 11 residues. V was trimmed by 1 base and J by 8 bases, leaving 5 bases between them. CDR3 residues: CASSQGGGYTF. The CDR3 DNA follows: TGTGCCAGCAGCCAAGGTGGCGGCTACACCTTC.

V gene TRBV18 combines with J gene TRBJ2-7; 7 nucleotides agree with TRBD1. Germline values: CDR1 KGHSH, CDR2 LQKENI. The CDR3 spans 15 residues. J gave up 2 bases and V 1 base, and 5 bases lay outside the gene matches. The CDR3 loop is CASSPRWDSTYEQYF. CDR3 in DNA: TGTGCCAGCTCACCACGGTGGGACAGTACCTACGAGCAGTACTTC.

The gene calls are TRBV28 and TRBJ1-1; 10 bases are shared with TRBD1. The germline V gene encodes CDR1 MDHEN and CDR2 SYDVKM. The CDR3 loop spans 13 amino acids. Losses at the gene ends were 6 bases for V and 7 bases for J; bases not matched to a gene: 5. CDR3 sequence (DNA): TGTGCCAGCAGGGACAGGGGGGTACGTGAAGCTTTCTTT. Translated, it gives CASRDRGVREAFF.

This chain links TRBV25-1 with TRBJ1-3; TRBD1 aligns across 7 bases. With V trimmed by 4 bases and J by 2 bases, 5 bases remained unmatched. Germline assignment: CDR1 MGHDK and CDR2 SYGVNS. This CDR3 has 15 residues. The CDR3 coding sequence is TGTGCCAGCAGTGCCATGACAGGGACTGGAAACACCATATATTTT. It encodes CASSAMTGTGNTIYF.

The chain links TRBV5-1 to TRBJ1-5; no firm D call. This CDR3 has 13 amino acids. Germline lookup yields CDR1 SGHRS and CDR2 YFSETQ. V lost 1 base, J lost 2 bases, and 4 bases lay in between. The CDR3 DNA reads TGCGCCAGCAGCTTGACAGGCAATCAGCCCCAGCATTTT. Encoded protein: CASSLTGNQPQHF.

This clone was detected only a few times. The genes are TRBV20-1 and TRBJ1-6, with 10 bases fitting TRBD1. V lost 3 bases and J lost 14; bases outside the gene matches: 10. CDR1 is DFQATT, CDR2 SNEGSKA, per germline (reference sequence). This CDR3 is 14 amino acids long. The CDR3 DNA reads TGCAGTGCTAGTACCGGGACAGGGGAGGAGGCCCTCCACTTT. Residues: CSASTGTGEEALHF.

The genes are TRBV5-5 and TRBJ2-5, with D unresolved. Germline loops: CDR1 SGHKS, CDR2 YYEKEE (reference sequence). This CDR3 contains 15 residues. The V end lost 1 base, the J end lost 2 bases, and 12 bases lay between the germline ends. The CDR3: CASSLSYGFQETQYF. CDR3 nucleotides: TGTGCCAGCAGCTTGTCTTACGGGTTTCAAGAGACCCAGTACTTC.

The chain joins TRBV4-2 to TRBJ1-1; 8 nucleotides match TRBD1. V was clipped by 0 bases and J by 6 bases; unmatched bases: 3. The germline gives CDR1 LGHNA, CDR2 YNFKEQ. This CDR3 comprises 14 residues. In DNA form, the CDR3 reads TGTGCCAGCAGCCAAGACGGACAGGGCGCTGAAGCTTTCTTT. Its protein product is CASSQDGQGAEAFF.

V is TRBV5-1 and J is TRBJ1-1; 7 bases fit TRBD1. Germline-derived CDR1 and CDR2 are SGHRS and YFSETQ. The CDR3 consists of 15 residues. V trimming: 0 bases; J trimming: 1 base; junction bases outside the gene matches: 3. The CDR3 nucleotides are TGCGCCAGCAGCTTGGAAGGGACAGCGAACACTGAAGCTTTCTTT. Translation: CASSLEGTANTEAFF.